Sequencing of this T cell receptor beta chain was carried out in a study of regulatory T cells in long-lasting Graves disease (dated by TCRdb to about 2021). Looking at the study overall: Persistent Graves' disease meant more than 5 years of antithyroid drug treatment with TSH receptor autoantibodies that stayed positive. Persistent Graves' disease patients were compared with newly diagnosed Graves' disease patients by peripheral blood TCR sequencing and RNA sequencing. The study was conducted in China and was registered as a clinical trial. A total of around 35 samples were covered by TCR sequencing, comprising approximately 13 persistent and roughly 20 newly diagnosed Graves' disease patients. In the clinical cohort, patients with persistent Graves' disease had used antithyroid drugs for an average of around 9.9 years.

To note about this clonotype: Its antigen remains unidentified. Base qualities are not provided; no much larger clone lies one nucleotide away.

The germline V gene (reference sequence) gives CDR1 as SEHNR and CDR2 as FQNEAQ. Spanning cysteine to phenylalanine, the CDR3 consists of 16 amino acids. CDR3 DNA only is kept here, 48 bases in frame from base 1. Trimming costs V 5 bases and J 0 bases, and their ends lie 17 bases apart. Reading the label with the study, this specimen's time point is: persistent/refractory GD, antithyroid drugs over 5 years with positive TRAb. For both TCR sequencing and RNA sequencing, RNA was extracted from PBMCs in TRIzol. The diagnosis of Graves' disease was made according to American Thyroid Association guidelines. Recruitment of patients was carried out at an endocrinology department in Xi'an, China. Each patient gave about 10 milliliters of peripheral blood, collected in an EDTA anticoagulant tube. Ficoll Paque Plus density gradient separation was used to isolate PBMCs, and no further T cell sorting was performed. An Agilent 2100 Bioanalyzer and agarose gel were used to assess RNA quality, and a NanoDrop 2000 was used to measure RNA concentration.

The study at large found these results: The small sample size was acknowledged by the authors as a limitation that may reduce accuracy. Persistent Graves' disease patients showed lower TCR Shannon entropy and fewer highly expanded clones than newly diagnosed patients, suggesting clonal expansion. Sequencing and analysis were restricted to the TCR beta chain. Peripheral blood alone was examined, since thyroid tissue, which constituted the primary lesion, could not be accessed. A larger number of public clonotypes was shared among persistent patients (approximately 2,500) than among newly diagnosed patients (around 890). TRBV28, TRBJ1-2 and TRBJ2-5 were preferentially used in persistent disease, while TRBV20-1 and TRBJ2-1 were favored in newly diagnosed disease.

Libraries were prepared through multiplex PCR. The data were produced on an Illumina HiSeq 4000. To build TCR beta libraries, CDR3 regions were amplified by Arm-PCR using iRepertoire HTBI primers. Before sequencing, the PCR products went through gel purification. In the original analysis: Gene usage analysis of CDR3 amino acid clonotypes used the approximately 62 TRBV and 14 TRBJ segments found across samples. Filtered high-quality paired reads were merged into contigs using COPE and FqMerger. BLAST was used to align contigs to IMGT TRBV, TRBD and TRBJ reference genes, with CDR3 defined following IMGT. Highly expanded clones were defined as clonotypes with a frequency above 0.1%. Repertoire diversity was measured by Shannon entropy, and V-J evenness by the Gini coefficient. Public clonotypes were defined as clonotypes shared by more than one individual. TCRdb reanalyzed the raw reads on its own, using fastp at Q25 for trimming and MiXCR for clone calling, and kept in-frame beta chains. Identical CDR3 protein sequences are pooled into one entry, listed with their most common genes and DNA. The V and J calls follow TCRdb's processing rather than the paper's. Counted in this sample were hundreds of thousands of distinct CDR3 sequences; about 32% of them appeared once. About 42% of the sample rests with the top ten.

This clonotype was obtained from a female donor with Graves disease. This material consisted of peripheral blood mononuclear cells (PBMCs), taken when the disease was refractory, from a patient treated with antithyroid drugs. The chain links TRBV7-9 with TRBJ2-7, with the D segment identity uncertain. The DNA sequence reads TGTGCCAGCAGCGATATTGGTAGATTACGCTCCTACGAGCAGTACTTC. Its protein is CASSDIGRLRSYEQYF. The variable domain in full, with residues beyond the CDR3 obtained from the reference TRBV7-9 and TRBJ2-7 genes, is DTGVSQNPRHKITKRGQNVTFRCDPISEHNRLYWYRQTLGQGPEFLTYFQNEAQLEKSRLLSDRFSAERPKGSFSTLEIQRTEQGDSAMYLCASSDIGRLRSYEQYFGPGTRLTVT.